This T cell receptor beta chain is from a study of CD8 T cells in Susac syndrome. RNA amounts of roughly 0.45 to 1 ug underwent reverse transcription with random hexamers. It was immunoSEQ multiplex PCR that amplified TCR beta CDR3 across 54 Vbeta and 13 Jbeta. TCRdb reprocessed the immunoSEQ multiplex PCR reads with MiXCR, giving one entry per CDR3 protein. The sample consists of around 200,000 distinct CDR3 sequences, roughly 94% of them appearing once. The clonotype comes from a human donor with Susac syndrome. The sequenced sample was CD8+ T cells from PBMCs.

The chain's CDR3 is CASSGDRGHEQFF. The CDR3 DNA is TGCGCCAGCAGCGGGGACAGGGGGCATGAGCAGTTCTTC. J is TRBJ2-1 and V is TRBV10-1, with 12 bases matching TRBD1. The CDR3 is 13 residues long. Germline values: CDR1 WNHNN, CDR2 SYGVQD (reference sequence). Unmatched junction bases numbered 2, after V lost 6 bases and J lost 8 bases.